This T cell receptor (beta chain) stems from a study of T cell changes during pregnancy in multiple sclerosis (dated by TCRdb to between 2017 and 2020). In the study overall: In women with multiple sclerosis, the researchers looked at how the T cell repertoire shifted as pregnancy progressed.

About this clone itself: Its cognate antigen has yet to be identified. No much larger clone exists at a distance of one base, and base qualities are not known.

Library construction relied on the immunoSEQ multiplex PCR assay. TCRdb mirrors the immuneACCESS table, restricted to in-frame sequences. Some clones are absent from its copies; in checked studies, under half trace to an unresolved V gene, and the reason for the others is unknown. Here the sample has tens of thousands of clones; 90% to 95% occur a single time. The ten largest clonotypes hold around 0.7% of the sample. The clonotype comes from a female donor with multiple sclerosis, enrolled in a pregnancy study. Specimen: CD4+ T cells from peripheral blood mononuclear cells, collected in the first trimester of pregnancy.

The nucleotide sequence reads as follows: TGTGCTAGTGGCTTTGGAGTTACCGTCGATGAAAAACTGTTTTTT. The resulting protein is CASGFGVTVDEKLFF. In this chain, TRBV12-5 is recombined with TRBJ1-4; no D gene is confidently identified. The CDR3 holds 15 amino acids from the cysteine to the phenylalanine. CDR3 DNA only is kept here, 45 bases in frame from base 1. CDR1 is given as LGHNT and CDR2 as FRNRAP, both from the germline V gene. V is clipped by 6 bases and J by 6 bases, and the sequence between their germline boundaries is 17 bases long.